Following are 29 T cell receptor beta chains from one sample sequenced in a study of PD-1 blockade in classical Hodgkin lymphoma (dated by TCRdb to 2020 to 2021). Libraries were constructed by the immunoSEQ multiplex PCR assay. The clones in this table, taken by TCRdb from immuneACCESS, are in-frame only. Not every clone is retained; where verified, under half of the shortfall comes from an unresolved V gene, and the cause of the rest is unknown. This sample lists approximately 93,000 clones; 78% were detected once. Clones ranked in the top ten supply 9.4% of the sample. Interpreted using the paper, the time point label stands for: cycle 4 day 1 (C4D1), after around six weeks of nivolumab. All trial patients had relapsed after autologous stem cell transplantation, with cohorts A, B and C differing in prior brentuximab vedotin exposure. The source was peripheral blood mononuclear cells (PBMCs), collected before the fourth cycle of nivolumab. Receptor source: a human donor with classical Hodgkin lymphoma.

The rearrangement joins TRBV15 to TRBJ2-1; a weak D match, TRBD1 (5 bases). The CDR3 sequence is 12 residues long. The germline V gene has CDR1 LNHNV and CDR2 YYDKDF (reference sequence). Trimming stripped 1 base from V and 10 bases from J, with 8 bases between. CDR3 bases: TGTGCCACCAGCAGAGTGGCAGGGGAGCAGTTCTTC. Encoded protein: CATSRVAGEQFF.

The genes are TRBV11-1 and TRBJ2-3; no clear D gene. Germline-derived CDR1 and CDR2 are SGHAT and FQDESV (reference sequence). The CDR3 is 13 amino acids. The V end was cut by 2 bases, the J end by 7 bases, with 10 bases between. CDR3 coding DNA: TGTGCCAGCAGCTTAAAGGAACTCTATACGCAGTATTTT. This translates into CASSLKELYTQYF.

The chain carries TRBV12-5 and TRBJ1-2, with 10 bases matching TRBD1. This CDR3 comprises 17 residues. From germline, CDR1 is LGHNT and CDR2 FRNRAP. Trimming cost V 3 bases and J 6 bases; bases outside gene matches: 13. This CDR3 reads CASGFFRGGTGVNGYTF. For the CDR3, the DNA is TGTGCTAGTGGTTTCTTTAGGGGCGGGACAGGGGTAAATGGCTACACCTTC. The full variable domain, its missing parts supplied by reference TRBV12-5 and TRBJ1-2, is DARVTQTPRHKVTEMGQEVTMRCQPILGHNTVFWYRQTMMQGLELLAYFRNRAPLDDSGMPKDRFSAEMPDATLATLKIQPSEPRDSAVYFCASGFFRGGTGVNGYTFGSGTRLTVV.

This rearrangement joins TRBV2 to TRBJ1-6, with D maybe TRBD1 (5 bases). V lost 6 bases, J lost 4 bases, and 7 bases lay in between. CDR3 size: 13 residues. Germline assignment: CDR1 SNHLY and CDR2 FYNNEI. CDR3 nucleotide sequence: TGTGCCAGCAGCACAGGATATAATTCACCCCTCCACTTT. It specifies CASSTGYNSPLHF.

CDR3 DNA: TGCAGCGTTGTTTGTCAGCCCCAGCATTTT. Its protein product is CSVVCQPQHF. The chain couples TRBV29-1 to TRBJ1-5; no definite D call. Germline V gene data show CDR1 as SQVTM and CDR2 as ANQGSEA. This CDR3 has 10 residues. Deletions cut 4 bases from V and 6 bases from J, with 4 bases between.

This rearrangement joins TRBV10-3 to TRBJ2-1; 13 bases fit TRBD2. V dropped 4 bases and J dropped 8; count of bases not matched to a gene: 5. CDR3 length equals 15 residues. The germline V gene has CDR1 ENHRY and CDR2 SYGVKD. The CDR3 loop is CAISARGTSGDEQFF. CDR3 coding DNA: TGTGCCATCAGTGCCCGGGGGACTAGCGGGGATGAGCAGTTCTTC.

J is TRBJ1-2 and V is TRBV6-1, with TRBD1 matching 7 bases. The germline V gene encodes CDR1 MNHNS and CDR2 SASEGT. J lost 0 bases, V lost 4 bases, and 8 bases had no gene match. The CDR3 length is 16 residues. CDR3 residues: CASSGRGLLPNYGYTF. The CDR3 coding sequence is TGTGCCAGCAGTGGGAGGGGGCTGTTACCTAACTATGGCTACACCTTC.

The chain carries TRBV4-2 and TRBJ1-2; 7 nucleotides line up with TRBD1. The CDR3 spans 14 residues. Germline V gives CDR1 LGHNA, CDR2 YNFKEQ. Losses at the gene ends were 8 bases for V and 6 bases for J; bases not matched to a gene: 12. DNA for the CDR3: TGTGCCAGCTCGGGGGGTACAGGGGTAAATGGCTACACCTTC. It specifies CASSGGTGVNGYTF.

The chain has TRBV6-5 and TRBJ1-2; possibly TRBD1 for D (6 bases). This CDR3 comprises 15 residues. From germline, CDR1 is MNHEY and CDR2 SVGAGI. Between the trimmed V and J ends, which lost 2 bases and 5 bases, there was a span of 15 bases. CDR3 residues: CASSYERGPVYGYTF. Here the CDR3 DNA reads TGTGCCAGCAGTTACGAACGGGGGCCGGTTTATGGCTACACCTTC.

The J gene is TRBJ2-7, the V gene TRBV7-6, with D perhaps matching TRBD1 (6 bases). This CDR3 is built from 14 residues. Trimming took off 4 bases at V and 4 bases at J, with 14 bases between the two ends. CDR1 and CDR2 (germline): SGHVS, FNYEAQ. The CDR3: CASSSGTQYYEQYF. The CDR3 nucleotides read TGTGCCAGCAGCTCCGGGACACAATATTACGAGCAGTACTTC.

This clone appeared many times. The gene calls are TRBV19 and TRBJ1-1; perhaps TRBD1 as D (6 bases). Germline-derived CDR1 and CDR2 are LNHDA and SQIVND (reference sequence). CDR3 size: 15 residues. Trimming removed 5 bases from V and 4 bases from J, with 17 bases in between. The CDR3 loop is CASSLGIGGGTEAFF. The DNA for the CDR3 is TGTGCCAGTAGTTTAGGTATTGGGGGCGGCACTGAAGCTTTCTTT.

This sequence joins TRBV7-9 and TRBJ1-1, with D possibly matching TRBD1 (6 bases). Germline loops: CDR1 SEHNR, CDR2 FQNEAQ (reference sequence). This CDR3 comprises 15 residues. The V gene lost 6 bases and the J gene lost 3 bases, with 17 bases spanning the gap. The CDR3 DNA is TGTGCCAGCAGGACGGGGCGGGGGGGGCACACTGAAGCTTTCTTT. The encoded protein is CASRTGRGGHTEAFF.

This chain uses TRBV29-1 with TRBJ1-4; D uncertain. In germline, CDR1 is SQVTM, CDR2 ANQGSEA. The V gene lost 4 bases and the J gene lost 3 bases, with 6 bases spanning the gap. This CDR3 has 12 amino acids. The CDR3 region has the DNA TGCAGCGTTGTCGGCTCTAATGAAAAACTGTTTTTT. Its protein product is CSVVGSNEKLFF.

The V call is TRBV15, the J call TRBJ1-3; D unclear. Trimming cost V 4 bases and J 0 bases, with 7 bases left between them. Germline V gene data show CDR1 as LNHNV and CDR2 as YYDKDF (reference sequence). This CDR3 spans 14 amino acids. CDR3 bases: TGTGCCACCAGCACCAGCCGCTCTGGAAACACCATATATTTT. As protein: CATSTSRSGNTIYF.

This clone was recorded a few times. The chain is built from TRBV7-9 and TRBJ1-1, with a weak D call TRBD1 (5 bases). This CDR3 region has 15 residues. The V gene's germline CDR1 is SEHNR and CDR2 FQNEAQ (reference sequence). The ends were cut back, 1 base at V and 1 base at J, with 10 bases in the middle. Here the CDR3 reads CASSLVVGANTEAFF. In nucleotides, the CDR3 is TGTGCCAGCAGCTTAGTAGTTGGGGCGAACACTGAAGCTTTCTTT.

Here the CDR3 reads CASGGTGPYNEQFF. The CDR3 nucleotides read TGTGCCAGCGGGGGGACAGGGCCTTACAATGAGCAGTTCTTC. J is TRBJ2-1 and V is TRBV6-6; TRBD1 aligns across 9 bases. Germline values: CDR1 MNHNY, CDR2 SVGAGI (reference sequence). V shed 8 bases and J 4 bases; nucleotides not matched to a gene: 6. The CDR3 consists of 14 residues.

The gene calls are TRBV28 and TRBJ2-3; TRBD1 agrees at 7 bases. Per the germline V gene, CDR1 is MDHEN and CDR2 is SYDVKM. J gave up 5 bases and V 9 bases, and 17 bases lay outside the gene matches. CDR3 size: 16 residues. The DNA of the CDR3 is TGTGCCAGTTTCACGGCTCACGACAGGGCGGAAGATACGCAGTATTTT. The encoded protein is CASFTAHDRAEDTQYF.

V is TRBV7-3 and J is TRBJ2-3; D uncertain. CDR3 length: 14 residues. V lost 5 bases to trimming and J lost 3 bases, with 12 bases between them. CDR1 is SGHTA, CDR2 FQGTGA, per germline. Here the CDR3 reads CASSNMPGTDTQYF. The CDR3 DNA reads TGTGCCAGCAGCAATATGCCAGGAACAGATACGCAGTATTTT.

The count of this clone is one. The genes are TRBV7-2 and TRBJ2-3; D ambiguous. Germline CDR1 and CDR2: SGHTA and FQGNSA. V was trimmed by 0 bases and J by 6 bases, leaving 10 bases between them. The CDR3 covers 14 residues. The CDR3 here is CASSLAVSSDTQYF. Written as DNA, the CDR3 is TGTGCCAGCAGCTTAGCGGTGTCTTCTGATACGCAGTATTTT.

The chain recombines TRBV6-4 with TRBJ2-3, with a tentative D call TRBD2 (7 bases). Trimming pared 0 bases from V and 4 bases from J, leaving 14 bases between. The germline CDR1 and CDR2 sequences are MRHNA and SNTAGT. The CDR3 is 16 residues long. CDR3 DNA sequence: TGTGCCAGCAGTGACTCGAGTGGGGGGGCCCCAGATACGCAGTATTTT. As protein: CASSDSSGGAPDTQYF.

This clone occurred a few times. The chain joins TRBV30 to TRBJ1-2; maybe TRBD1 (6 bases). Germline loops: CDR1 GTSNPN, CDR2 SVGIG (reference sequence). V lost 0 bases and J lost 5, with 16 bases in between. This CDR3 contains 15 residues. CDR3 in amino acids: CAWSVSLTGRYGYTF. The DNA for the CDR3 is TGTGCCTGGAGTGTATCATTAACAGGGCGGTATGGCTACACCTTC.

This clone has at least ten counts. The chain has TRBV5-1 and TRBJ1-2, with D tentatively TRBD1 (5 bases). Germline V gives CDR1 SGHRS, CDR2 YFSETQ. Between the trimmed V and J ends, which lost 4 bases and 2 bases, there was a span of 15 bases. This CDR3 comprises 15 residues. CDR3 sequence: CASSGGGGHNYGYTF. CDR3 sequence (DNA): TGCGCCAGCAGCGGGGGTGGTGGGCACAACTATGGCTACACCTTC.

This rearrangement joins TRBV9 to TRBJ2-1; TRBD2 matches 11 bases. Per germline, CDR1 SGDLS and CDR2 YYNGEE. V was clipped by 0 bases and J by 7 bases; unmatched bases: 3. The CDR3 is made up of 15 amino acids. Written as DNA, the CDR3 is TGTGCCAGCAGCGTAGCCCTAGCGGGGGGTAATGAGCAGTTCTTC. This codes for CASSVALAGGNEQFF.

The chain joins TRBV9 to TRBJ2-5; TRBD2 is a possible D gene (5 bases). Per germline, CDR1 SGDLS and CDR2 YYNGEE. This CDR3 spans 12 amino acids. V shed 7 bases and J shed 1 base, with 8 bases lying between them. This CDR3 reads CASGAGQETQYF. CDR3 bases: TGTGCCAGCGGTGCGGGCCAAGAGACCCAGTACTTC.

This clone has a single count. The CDR3 is CASSLGGEADTQYF. CDR3 DNA: TGTGCCAGCAGTTTGGGGGGGGAAGCAGATACGCAGTATTTT. The V call is TRBV6-5, the J call TRBJ2-3, with 7 bases aligning to TRBD2. V was clipped by 4 bases and J by 4 bases; unmatched bases: 5. The CDR3 contains 14 residues. CDR1 is MNHEY and CDR2 is SVGAGI in the germline V gene.

DNA of the CDR3: TGTGCCAGCAGCTTAGCAGGGGTGGACAAGAACACTGAAGCTTTCTTT. Encoded protein: CASSLAGVDKNTEAFF. The chain recombines TRBV7-2 with TRBJ1-1, with D perhaps TRBD1 (5 bases). The germline gives CDR1 SGHTA, CDR2 FQGNSA. The CDR3 extends over 16 amino acids. Between the trimmed V and J ends, which lost 0 bases and 1 base, there was a span of 12 bases.

V is TRBV21-1 and J is TRBJ1-5. TRBV21-1 is assigned pseudogene status. CDR3 length: 15 amino acids. The CDR3: CASSKGSGDVQPQHF. DNA for the CDR3: TGTGCCAGCAGCAAAGGTTCGGGAGATGTTCAGCCCCAGCATTTT.

The rearrangement links TRBV27 to TRBJ1-4; the D gene is possibly TRBD1 (6 bases). The CDR3 consists of 15 residues. Between the trimmed V and J ends, which lost 5 bases and 8 bases, there was a span of 18 bases. Germline V gene lookup returns CDR1 MNHEY and CDR2 SMNVEV (reference sequence). The CDR3 protein is CASSPRHRDQEKLFF. CDR3 in DNA: TGTGCCAGCAGTCCCAGACACAGGGACCAAGAAAAACTGTTTTTT.

The chain links TRBV19 to TRBJ1-3, with D possibly TRBD1 on 6 matching bases. Trimming took off 3 bases at V and 0 bases at J, with 9 bases between the two ends. Germline V gene data show CDR1 as LNHDA and CDR2 as SQIVND (reference sequence). The CDR3 is 15 residues long. The CDR3 nucleotides read TGTGCCAGTAGTATGGGGGGCTACTCTGGAAACACCATATATTTT. The encoded protein is CASSMGGYSGNTIYF.